One and the same sample provided the 23 T cell receptor beta chains below, sequenced in a study of blood T cell repertoires in COVID-19. The method was immunoSEQ multiplex PCR; TCRdb's version includes in-frame clones alone and lacks a portion of them. The sample includes 250,000 to 350,000 clones, roughly 90% of them seen just once. Sequenced material: PBMCs or T cells enriched from blood (not recorded which). All receptors derive from a woman younger than 30 with acute COVID-19.

The chain is built from TRBV5-1 and TRBJ2-2; TRBD2 agrees at 8 bases. The CDR3 has 17 residues. CDR1 and CDR2 (germline): SGHRS, YFSETQ. Trimming removed 4 bases from V and 0 bases from J; junction bases left unmatched: 8. The CDR3 region has the DNA TGCGCCAGCAGCCCCTTGGGCGGGAGGTCGAACACCGGGGAGCTGTTTTTT. Translating it yields CASSPLGGRSNTGELFF.

This chain links TRBV7-8 with TRBJ1-5; 7 bases are a match to TRBD1. The germline V gene encodes CDR1 SGHVS and CDR2 FQNEAQ. The CDR3 has 15 residues. V lost 5 bases, J lost 2 bases, and 6 bases stayed unmatched. The CDR3 region is CASSINRGGNQPQHF. CDR3 nucleotides: TGTGCCAGCAGCATAAACAGGGGAGGCAATCAGCCCCAGCATTTT.

The chain's CDR3 is CASSYSGRATNSPLHF. The CDR3 coding sequence is TGTGCCAGCAGTTACTCCGGCAGGGCTACAAATTCACCCCTCCACTTT. V and J are TRBV6-5 and TRBJ1-6; D is perhaps TRBD1 (5 bases). CDR1 and CDR2 (germline): MNHEY, SVGAGI. V shed 0 bases and J shed 7 bases, with 13 bases lying between them. The CDR3 spans 16 residues.

J is TRBJ1-1 and V is TRBV5-1, with D tentatively TRBD1 (5 bases). V lost 1 base and J 4 bases, leaving 14 bases between the germline ends. This CDR3 is built from 15 residues. Germline loops: CDR1 SGHRS, CDR2 YFSETQ. CDR3 DNA: TGCGCCAGCAGCTTGAAGGACAATGGGGCCACTGAAGCTTTCTTT. This gives the protein CASSLKDNGATEAFF.

The chain carries TRBV5-1 and TRBJ1-1; D remains ambiguous. Trimming removed 0 bases at V and 3 bases at J, with 12 bases between. CDR3 size: 15 residues. CDR1 is SGHRS, CDR2 YFSETQ, per germline. The chain's CDR3 is CASSLGAGPDTEAFF. The CDR3 DNA reads TGCGCCAGCAGCTTGGGGGCAGGTCCGGACACTGAAGCTTTCTTT.

The J gene is TRBJ1-1, the V gene TRBV2, with no clear D. CDR3 length equals 15 residues. Looked up from germline, CDR1 is SNHLY and CDR2 is FYNNEI. The V and J ends lost 2 bases and 3 bases respectively, with 13 bases between them. DNA of the CDR3: TGTGCCAGCAGTGAATATGGTTCATCGGACACTGAAGCTTTCTTT. It translates to CASSEYGSSDTEAFF.

This chain joins TRBV24-1 and TRBJ2-5, with 9 bases fitting TRBD2. The CDR3 covers 15 residues. J was trimmed by 2 bases and V by 9 bases; bases with no gene match: 9. Germline V gene data show CDR1 as KGHDR and CDR2 as SFDVKD. In DNA form, the CDR3 reads TGTGCCACCGCCTCGACTAGCGGTCCACAAGAGACCCAGTACTTC. Translation gives CATASTSGPQETQYF.

The genes are TRBV5-1 and TRBJ2-1, with D possibly being TRBD2 (5 bases). V dropped 3 bases and J dropped 0 bases, with 10 bases sitting between them. This CDR3 is 15 amino acids long. Germline V gene data show CDR1 as SGHRS and CDR2 as YFSETQ. The CDR3 loop reads CASSSADSSYNEQFF. CDR3 DNA sequence: TGCGCCAGCAGCTCGGCGGACTCCTCCTACAATGAGCAGTTCTTC. Complete variable domain (other parts from reference TRBV5-1 and TRBJ2-1): KAGVTQTPRYLIKTRGQQVTLSCSPISGHRSVSWYQQTPGQGLQFLFEYFSETQRNKGNFPGRFSGRQFSNSRSEMNVSTLELGDSALYLCASSSADSSYNEQFFGPGTRLTVL.

The V and J genes are TRBV5-1 and TRBJ2-3; D remains ambiguous. V gave up 3 bases and J gave up 0 bases, with 14 bases separating them. Germline CDR1 is SGHRS and CDR2 is YFSETQ. This CDR3 spans 16 amino acids. CDR3 DNA: TGCGCCAGCAGCTCTTTTGAGCGCCAGAGCACAGATACGCAGTATTTT. Translated: CASSSFERQSTDTQYF.

In this sample, this clone turned up once. The chain combines TRBV30 with TRBJ1-1; no reliable D call. The CDR3 spans 11 residues. Germline-derived CDR1 and CDR2 are GTSNPN and SVGIG (reference sequence). Trimming removed 5 bases at V and 1 base at J, with 5 bases between. This CDR3 is CAWDKNTEAFF. In nucleotides, the CDR3 is TGTGCCTGGGACAAGAACACTGAAGCTTTCTTT.

With respect to this clone: This specimen includes other DNA sequences encoding the same CDR3. The chain combines TRBV7-9 with TRBJ1-1; perhaps TRBD1 as D (6 bases). Trimming left V 1 base short and J 1 base short, with 16 bases between. Germline V gives CDR1 SEHNR, CDR2 FQNEAQ (reference sequence). CDR3 length: 17 residues. The CDR3 reads CASSLDGSTGPNTEAFF. CDR3 coding DNA: TGTGCCAGCAGCTTAGATGGTTCCACAGGGCCGAACACTGAAGCTTTCTTT.

The chain uses TRBV30 and TRBJ1-1, with D unresolved. CDR3 length: 13 residues. V was clipped by 0 bases and J by 1 base, with 6 bases between them. Germline-derived CDR1 and CDR2 are GTSNPN and SVGIG (reference sequence). The CDR3 bases are TGTGCCTGGAGTGTACTGCAGAACACTGAAGCTTTCTTT. Encoded protein: CAWSVLQNTEAFF.

The rearrangement links TRBV27 to TRBJ2-3; a weak D match, TRBD1 (6 bases). Germline CDR1 reads MNHEY; CDR2 reads SMNVEV (reference sequence). The CDR3 is 18 amino acids. V lost 7 bases and J lost 5, with 28 bases in between. The CDR3 nucleotides are TGTGCCAGCACCCCATCGCCCCTGGGACACCAACCCGGAGATACGCAGTATTTT. It translates to CASTPSPLGHQPGDTQYF.

V is TRBV7-9 and J is TRBJ1-5, with 8 bases lining up with TRBD1. Germline lookup yields CDR1 SEHNR and CDR2 FQNEAQ (reference sequence). The CDR3 has 16 amino acids. Trimming removed 1 base from V and 1 base from J; junction bases left unmatched: 3. CDR3 in DNA: TGTGCCAGCAGCTTAGGGAGGACAGGGAGCAATCAGCCCCAGCATTTT. Residues: CASSLGRTGSNQPQHF.

In the case of this clone: The same CDR3 also results from other DNA sequences found in this sample. The V call is TRBV5-1, the J call TRBJ1-1; possibly TRBD1 for D (5 bases). The CDR3 loop spans 13 amino acids. Trimming left V 0 bases short and J 4 bases short, with 7 bases between. From germline, CDR1 is SGHRS and CDR2 YFSETQ. CDR3: CASSLGGGTEAFF. For the CDR3, the DNA is TGCGCCAGCAGCTTGGGCGGGGGCACTGAAGCTTTCTTT.

The sample holds one count of this clone. The chain links TRBV14 to TRBJ2-1; maybe TRBD2 (6 bases). Germline V gene lookup returns CDR1 SGHDN and CDR2 FVKESK. Trimming removed 6 bases from V and 12 bases from J, with 18 bases in between. The CDR3 consists of 13 residues. CDR3: CASSIGRESGQFF. Here the CDR3 DNA reads TGTGCCAGCAGTATCGGACGGGAGTCTGGGCAGTTCTTC.

V gene TRBV15 combines with J gene TRBJ1-2; 7 nucleotides line up with TRBD1. Germline CDR1 is LNHNV and CDR2 is YYDKDF (reference sequence). V lost 3 bases, J lost 0 bases, and 4 bases stayed unmatched. The CDR3 is made up of 15 amino acids. The CDR3 DNA follows: TGTGCCACCAGCAGCGTAACAGGGGCTAACTATGGCTACACCTTC. Translating gives CATSSVTGANYGYTF.

The chain links TRBV18 to TRBJ2-7; tentative D call: TRBD2 (6 bases). Trimming left V 5 bases short and J 11 bases short, with 25 bases between. Germline-derived CDR1 and CDR2 are KGHSH and LQKENI. The CDR3 runs to 15 residues. The CDR3 loop reads CASSAGSQGDGIKYF. The CDR3 DNA follows: TGTGCCAGCTCAGCGGGATCGCAAGGGGATGGGATTAAGTACTTC.

This sequence joins TRBV28 and TRBJ1-1; TRBD1 might be the D (5 bases). The germline gives CDR1 MDHEN, CDR2 SYDVKM. The CDR3 has 14 residues. V shed 2 bases and J shed 0 bases, with 7 bases lying between them. The DNA for the CDR3 is TGTGCCAGCAGTTTAAACAGGATGAACACTGAAGCTTTCTTT. It encodes CASSLNRMNTEAFF.

CDR3 nucleotide sequence: TGCGCCAGCAGCCAAAGCGGGCTGTTGGGCTACGAGCAGTACTTC. This codes for CASSQSGLLGYEQYF. This chain connects TRBV4-1 to TRBJ2-7; D perhaps matches TRBD2 (6 bases). Germline V gene lookup returns CDR1 MGHRA and CDR2 YSYEKL. V lost 2 bases and J lost 3, with 14 bases in between. The CDR3 loop spans 15 amino acids.

The V gene is TRBV9, the J gene TRBJ2-2, with 11 positions matching TRBD2. With V trimmed by 3 bases and J by 4 bases, 5 bases remained unmatched. This CDR3 comprises 16 residues. Per germline, CDR1 SGDLS and CDR2 YYNGEE. In DNA form, the CDR3 reads TGTGCCAGCAGCGCCGGACTAGCGGGCCTCACCGGGGAGCTGTTTTTT. It codes for CASSAGLAGLTGELFF.

The CDR3 DNA sequence: TGTGCCAGCAGCGTAGAGGTAGGGGGAGTTGTGAACACTGAAGCTTTCTTT. It encodes CASSVEVGGVVNTEAFF. The J gene is TRBJ1-1, the V gene TRBV9; a possible D gene is TRBD1 (6 bases). V lost 0 bases and J lost 0, with 15 bases in between. This CDR3 has 17 amino acids. Germline CDR1 SGDLS, CDR2 YYNGEE.

The chain carries TRBV28 and TRBJ1-3, with a tentative D call TRBD1 (5 bases). V was shortened by 3 bases and J by 2 bases, with 8 bases between the two germline ends. The CDR3 runs 14 residues. Per the germline V gene, CDR1 is MDHEN and CDR2 is SYDVKM. Here the CDR3 reads CASSFQGTGNTIYF. The DNA of the CDR3 is TGTGCCAGCAGTTTCCAGGGAACTGGAAACACCATATATTTT.